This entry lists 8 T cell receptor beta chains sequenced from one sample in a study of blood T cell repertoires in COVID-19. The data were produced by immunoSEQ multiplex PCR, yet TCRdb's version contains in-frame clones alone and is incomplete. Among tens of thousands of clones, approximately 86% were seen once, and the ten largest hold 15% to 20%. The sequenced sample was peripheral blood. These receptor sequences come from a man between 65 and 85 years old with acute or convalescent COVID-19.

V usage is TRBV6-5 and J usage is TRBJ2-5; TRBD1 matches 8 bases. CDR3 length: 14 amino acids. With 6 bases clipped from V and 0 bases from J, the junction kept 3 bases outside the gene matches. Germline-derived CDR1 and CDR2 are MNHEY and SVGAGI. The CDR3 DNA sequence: TGTGCCAGCAGAGTGGACAGGGACCAAGAGACCCAGTACTTC. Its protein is CASRVDRDQETQYF.

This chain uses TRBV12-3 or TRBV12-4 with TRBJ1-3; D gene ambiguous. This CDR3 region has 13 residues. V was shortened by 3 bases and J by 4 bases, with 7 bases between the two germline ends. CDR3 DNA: TGTGCCAGCAGTTTCCTTATCGGAAACACCATATATTTT. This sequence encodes CASSFLIGNTIYF.

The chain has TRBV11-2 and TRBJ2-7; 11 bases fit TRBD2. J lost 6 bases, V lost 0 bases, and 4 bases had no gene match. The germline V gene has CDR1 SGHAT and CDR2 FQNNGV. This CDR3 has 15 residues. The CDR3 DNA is TGTGCCAGCAGCTTAGAACTAGCGGGAGTTGGCGAGCAGTACTTC. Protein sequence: CASSLELAGVGEQYF.

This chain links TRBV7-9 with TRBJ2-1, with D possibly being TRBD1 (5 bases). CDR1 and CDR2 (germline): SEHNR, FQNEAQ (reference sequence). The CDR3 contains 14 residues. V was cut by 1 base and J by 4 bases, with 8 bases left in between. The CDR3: CASSLGQSYNEQFF. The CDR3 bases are TGTGCCAGCAGCTTAGGACAGTCGTACAATGAGCAGTTCTTC.

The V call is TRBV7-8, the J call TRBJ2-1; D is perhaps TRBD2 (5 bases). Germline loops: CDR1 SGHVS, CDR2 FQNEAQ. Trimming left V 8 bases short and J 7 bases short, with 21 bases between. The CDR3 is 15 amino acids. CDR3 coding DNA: TGTGCCAGCTCAAAGGTGGGAGTCTTGGGTAATGAGCAGTTCTTC. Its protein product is CASSKVGVLGNEQFF. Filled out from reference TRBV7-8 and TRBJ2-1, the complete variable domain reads GAGVSQSPRYKVAKRGQDVALRCDPISGHVSLFWYQQALGQGPEFLTYFQNEAQLDKSGLPSDRFFAERPEGSVSTLKIQRTQQEDSAVYLCASSKVGVLGNEQFFGPGTRLTVL.

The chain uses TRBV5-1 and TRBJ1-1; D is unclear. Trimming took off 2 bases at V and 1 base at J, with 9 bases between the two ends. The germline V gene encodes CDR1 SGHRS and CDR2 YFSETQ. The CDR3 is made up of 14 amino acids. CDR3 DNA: TGCGCCAGCAGCTTCAACTCAAAGAACACTGAAGCTTTCTTT. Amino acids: CASSFNSKNTEAFF.

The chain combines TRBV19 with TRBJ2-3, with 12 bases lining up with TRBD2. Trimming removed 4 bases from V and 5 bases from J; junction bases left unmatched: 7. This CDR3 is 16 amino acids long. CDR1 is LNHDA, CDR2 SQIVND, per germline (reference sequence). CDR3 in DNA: TGTGCCAGTAGTAAGGCTAGCGGGAGGGCCATAGATACGCAGTATTTT. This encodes CASSKASGRAIDTQYF. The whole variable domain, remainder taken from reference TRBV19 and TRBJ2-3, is DGGITQSPKYLFRKEGQNVTLSCEQNLNHDAMYWYRQDPGQGLRLIYYSQIVNDFQKGDIAEGYSVSREKKESFPLTVTSAQKNPTAFYLCASSKASGRAIDTQYFGPGTRLTVL.

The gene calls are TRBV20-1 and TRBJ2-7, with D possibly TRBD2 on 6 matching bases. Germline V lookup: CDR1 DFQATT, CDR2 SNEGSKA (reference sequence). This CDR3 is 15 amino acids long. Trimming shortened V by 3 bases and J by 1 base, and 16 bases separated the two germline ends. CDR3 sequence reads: CSASPRPSVSYEQYF. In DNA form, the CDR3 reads TGCAGTGCTAGTCCCCGTCCTAGCGTATCCTACGAGCAGTACTTC.